A single sample is the source of the 2 T cell receptor beta chains below, sequenced in a study of patients and donors after allogeneic stem cell transplantation. One entry per CDR3 protein, called by TCRdb with MiXCR from the RT-PCR reads. The data contain roughly 960,000 distinct CDR3 sequences, more than 15% of them singletons. The sample comprised blood, either unsorted or a sorted T cell fraction (not recorded which). The receptors shown here come from a human donor who was either an allogeneic HSCT recipient or a stem cell or donor lymphocyte infusion donor (not recorded which). It is not recorded whose cells these are; they may come from a transplant donor.

The CDR3 nucleotides read TGCAGCGCCTCCGGCGCAGGGGGGACAGATACGCAGTATTTT. Its translation: CSASGAGGTDTQYF. This sequence joins TRBV29-1 and TRBJ2-3; possible D gene TRBD1, 7 bases. The germline V gene encodes CDR1 SQVTM and CDR2 ANQGSEA. The CDR3 length is 14 residues. Between the trimmed V and J ends, which lost 7 bases and 3 bases, there was a span of 17 bases.

The V gene is TRBV7-2, the J gene TRBJ1-2; D gene uncertain. Germline-derived CDR1 and CDR2 are SGHTA and FQGNSA. V lost 4 bases and J lost 5, with 11 bases in between. The CDR3 runs 13 residues. Here the CDR3 DNA reads TGTGCCAGCAGCTCCAGACAAGCATATGGCTACACCTTC. It encodes CASSSRQAYGYTF.